This is a list of T cell receptor beta chains from one sample in a study of T cell responses to AZD1222 COVID-19 vaccine. TCRdb's copy holds only in-frame clones and misses some; the assay was immunoSEQ multiplex PCR. The sample records approximately 120,000 clones, approximately 91% being singletons. Source: peripheral blood, taken on day 0 of AZD1222 vaccination. The receptors come from an adult in good health. Both conserved end residues are part of each CDR3. Fields, in order: CDR3 DNA, CDR3 protein, J gene, V gene, clone size, D gene, CDR3 length. D genes are given only for firm matches. Clone size is given for some rows only: seen once, a few or many times, or a class if the clone is expanded.

TGTGCCAGCAGCTTAGGGGGAAGCGGAAACACCATATATTTT,CASSLGGSGNTIYF,TRBJ1-3,TRBV7-8,.,.,14
TGTGCCAGCAGTTACCCGGGGTCGAACACCGGGGAGCTGTTTTTT,CASSYPGSNTGELFF,TRBJ2-2,TRBV6-2/TRBV6-3,.,.,15
TGTGCCAGCAGTTACTCGATCTATGAGCAGTTCTTC,CASSYSIYEQFF,TRBJ2-1,TRBV6-2/TRBV6-3,.,.,12
TGCGCCAGCAGCCCGGTCTGGACAGGGGGAGAAAAACTGTTTTTT,CASSPVWTGGEKLFF,TRBJ1-4,TRBV5-1,few,TRBD1,15
TGTGCCAGCAGTTTATCCTCGGGACACTTAAACTATGGCTACACCTTC,CASSLSSGHLNYGYTF,TRBJ1-2,TRBV27,.,.,16
TGTGCCAGCGCCCAGTCCTCTGCCGTAGGCGAGCAGTACTTC,CASAQSSAVGEQYF,TRBJ2-7,TRBV2,.,.,14
TGTGCCAGCAGTTACTCGATCGGGGGCCATCAGCCCCAGCATTTT,CASSYSIGGHQPQHF,TRBJ1-5,TRBV6-2/TRBV6-3,.,.,15
TGTGCCAGCAGCTTAGACCCAGATACGCAGTATTTT,CASSLDPDTQYF,TRBJ2-3,TRBV11-2,.,.,12
TGTGCCAGCAGTACGGGACAGGGAAAGCACGAGCAGTACTTC,CASSTGQGKHEQYF,TRBJ2-7,TRBV6-5,few,TRBD1,14
TGTGCCAGCAGTGGAAGCGGACGAACAAGTAGCAATCAGCCCCAGCATTTT,CASSGSGRTSSNQPQHF,TRBJ1-5,TRBV2,.,.,17
TGTGCCTGGAGTGTGGGGAGGGTCCCTGGGGCCAACGTCCTGACTTTC,CAWSVGRVPGANVLTF,TRBJ2-6,TRBV30,.,TRBD2,16